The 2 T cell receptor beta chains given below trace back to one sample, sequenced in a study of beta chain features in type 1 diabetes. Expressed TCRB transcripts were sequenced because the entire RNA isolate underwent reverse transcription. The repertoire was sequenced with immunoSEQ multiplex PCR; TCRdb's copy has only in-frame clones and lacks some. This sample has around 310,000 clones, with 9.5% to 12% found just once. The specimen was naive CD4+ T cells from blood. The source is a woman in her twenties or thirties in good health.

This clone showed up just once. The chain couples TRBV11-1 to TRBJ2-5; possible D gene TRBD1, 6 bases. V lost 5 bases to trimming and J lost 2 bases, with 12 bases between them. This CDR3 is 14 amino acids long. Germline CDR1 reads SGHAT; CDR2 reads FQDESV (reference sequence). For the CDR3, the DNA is TGTGCCAGCAGCCTAGGCAGGGGACAAGAGACCCAGTACTTC. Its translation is CASSLGRGQETQYF.

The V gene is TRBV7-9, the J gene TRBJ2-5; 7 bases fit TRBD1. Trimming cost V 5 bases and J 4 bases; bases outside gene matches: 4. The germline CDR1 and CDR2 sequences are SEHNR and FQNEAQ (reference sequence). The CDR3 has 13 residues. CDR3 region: CASSQGTVETQYF. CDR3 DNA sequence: TGTGCCAGCAGCCAGGGGACAGTAGAGACCCAGTACTTC.